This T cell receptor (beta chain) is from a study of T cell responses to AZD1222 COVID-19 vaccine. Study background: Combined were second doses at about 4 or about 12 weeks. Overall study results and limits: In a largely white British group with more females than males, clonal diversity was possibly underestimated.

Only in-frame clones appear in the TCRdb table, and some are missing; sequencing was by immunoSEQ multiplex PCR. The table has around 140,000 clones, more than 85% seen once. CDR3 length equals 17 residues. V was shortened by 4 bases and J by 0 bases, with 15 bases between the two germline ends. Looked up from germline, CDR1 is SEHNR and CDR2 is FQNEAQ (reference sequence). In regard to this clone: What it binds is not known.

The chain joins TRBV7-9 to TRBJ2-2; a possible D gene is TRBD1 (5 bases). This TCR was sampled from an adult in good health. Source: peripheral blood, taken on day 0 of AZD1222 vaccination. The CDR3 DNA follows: TGTGCCAGCAGCTCCTCACAGTCGACAGCGAACACCGGGGAGCTGTTTTTT. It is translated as CASSSSQSTANTGELFF.